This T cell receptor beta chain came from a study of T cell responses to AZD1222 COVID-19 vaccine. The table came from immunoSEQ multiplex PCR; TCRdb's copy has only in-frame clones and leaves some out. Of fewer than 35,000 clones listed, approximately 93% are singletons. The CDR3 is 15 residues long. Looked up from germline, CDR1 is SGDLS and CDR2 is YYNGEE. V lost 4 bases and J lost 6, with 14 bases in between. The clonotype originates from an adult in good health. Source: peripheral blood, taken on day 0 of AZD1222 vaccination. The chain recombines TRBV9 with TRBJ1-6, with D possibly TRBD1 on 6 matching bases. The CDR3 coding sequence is TGTGCCAGCAGCTTTGAGGGGGTTGGTAATTCACCCCTCCACTTT. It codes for CASSFEGVGNSPLHF.